This T cell receptor (beta chain) was profiled in a study of glioma-infiltrating T cells after dendritic cell vaccination. Time point described: after dendritic cell vaccination, including at tumor progression/relapse. The repertoire was sequenced with immunoSEQ multiplex PCR; TCRdb's copy has only in-frame clones and lacks some. The sample has more than 95,000 clones, around 90% seen once. The receptor's source is a human donor with glioblastoma. Specimen: blood, collected after dendritic cell vaccination.

The DNA of the CDR3 is TGTGCCAGCAGCTCTAAGACCGGGGAGCTGTTTTTT. The encoded protein is CASSSKTGELFF. This sequence joins TRBV5-4 and TRBJ2-2; D is undetermined. V lost 3 bases to trimming and J lost 5 bases, with 5 bases between them. The germline CDR1 and CDR2 sequences are SGHNT and YYREEE (reference sequence). This CDR3 has 12 residues.